This TCR beta chain was sequenced during a study of cytomegalovirus exposure and HLA in healthy donors. Points from the study as a whole: A later analysis linked a missense DCLRE1C variant to TCR beta V- and J-gene trimming. Previous analysis showed most TCR beta V segments were productive about 90% or about 30% of the time. An ancestry cluster, one associated with Asian ancestry, reportedly showed fewer N-insertions than the roughly 670-donor mean in a later analysis.

This cohort consisted of healthy bone marrow donors. A multiplex PCR was run with 60 Vbeta primers and 13 Jbeta primers. Using immunoSEQ multiplex PCR, the repertoire was profiled, and TCRdb retains in-frame clones only, with some absent. This table has 80,000 to 100,000 clones, 65% to 75% appearing once. As concerns this clone: The antigen is unknown.

V was cut by 6 bases and J by 3 bases, with 8 bases left in between. There are 12 residues in the CDR3. Germline V CDR1 and CDR2: MDHEN, SYDVKM. The sequence came from a man aged 30 to 39 in good health and CMV-seropositive. The sequencing sample was made of PBMCs. The chain is built from TRBV28 and TRBJ1-2; D unclear. CDR3 nucleotides: TGTGCCAGCAGGGCTCAAGACTATGGCTACACCTTC. Its protein is CASRAQDYGYTF.